Presented here are 16 T cell receptor beta chains from one specimen sequenced in a study of blood T cell repertoires in COVID-19. The data were produced by immunoSEQ multiplex PCR, yet TCRdb's version contains in-frame clones alone and is incomplete. The top ten hold around 1.1% of the sample, which has 400,000 to 450,000 clones, roughly nine tenths seen once. Sequenced: PBMCs or T cells enriched from blood (not recorded which). All receptors derive from a man between 25 and 39 years old who had recovered from COVID-19.

This clone appeared once. This rearrangement joins TRBV9 to TRBJ1-1, with TRBD1 matching over 10 bases. Germline V lookup: CDR1 SGDLS, CDR2 YYNGEE. With 3 bases clipped from V and 3 bases from J, the junction kept 11 bases outside the gene matches. The CDR3 length is 17 residues. The CDR3 loop is CASSADRDRGWDTEAFF. CDR3 DNA sequence: TGTGCCAGCAGCGCGGACCGGGACAGGGGTTGGGACACTGAAGCTTTCTTT.

The J gene is TRBJ1-1, the V gene TRBV28; 7 bases are shared with TRBD1. CDR3 size: 11 residues. The V and J ends lost 5 bases and 11 bases, in that order; junction bases with no gene match: 5. Germline-derived CDR1 and CDR2 are MDHEN and SYDVKM. CDR3 coding DNA: TGTGCCAGCAGTGTGACAGGGCGCGCTTTCTTT. This translates into CASSVTGRAFF.

On this clone: One junction end disagrees with the germline gene, perhaps due to a read error. CDR3 DNA: TGTGCTAGTGGGTTGGACATTGACTACGAGCAGTACTTC. It specifies CASGLDIDYEQYF. The chain joins TRBV12-5 to TRBJ2-7; D might be TRBD1 (5 bases). The CDR3 runs to 13 residues. CDR1 is LGHNT, CDR2 FRNRAP, per germline.

The chain has TRBV29-1 and TRBJ1-1; TRBD1 might be the D (6 bases). Germline V gene data show CDR1 as SQVTM and CDR2 as ANQGSEA. V was trimmed by 5 bases and J by 1 base, leaving 11 bases between them. This CDR3 has 13 residues. This CDR3 is CSVYRVSNTEAFF. CDR3 nucleotide sequence: TGCAGCGTTTACAGGGTTTCGAACACTGAAGCTTTCTTT.

CDR3 sequence reads: CASSRYNEQFF. The CDR3 DNA reads TGTGCCAGTAGTCGCTACAATGAGCAGTTCTTC. The chain recombines TRBV19 with TRBJ2-1; D gene unclear. The germline gives CDR1 LNHDA, CDR2 SQIVND (reference sequence). V lost 5 bases, J lost 3 bases, and 2 bases lay in between. The CDR3 runs 11 residues.

The CDR3 DNA is TGTGCCAGCAGTGAAGTCCAGGGGTCAGGCAATGAGCAGTTCTTC. It specifies CASSEVQGSGNEQFF. This chain links TRBV6-1 with TRBJ2-1; TRBD1 might be the D (6 bases). Germline assignment: CDR1 MNHNS and CDR2 SASEGT. V lost 1 base, J lost 6 bases, and 13 bases lay in between. There are 15 residues in the CDR3.

This clone was observed a single time. J is TRBJ1-2 and V is TRBV28; D is possibly TRBD1 (5 bases). The CDR3 has 15 amino acids. The ends were cut back, 5 bases at V and 7 bases at J, with 20 bases in the middle. The germline V gene encodes CDR1 MDHEN and CDR2 SYDVKM. CDR3 in amino acids: CASSVPDSRGGGYTF. The DNA for the CDR3 is TGTGCCAGCAGTGTGCCGGACTCCCGGGGGGGTGGCTACACCTTC.

The genes are TRBV7-2 and TRBJ2-3, with 10 nucleotides matching TRBD2. V dropped 3 bases and J dropped 2; count of bases not matched to a gene: 5. CDR3 size: 16 residues. The germline V gene encodes CDR1 SGHTA and CDR2 FQGNSA. DNA of the CDR3: TGTGCCAGCAGCTTTCGGACTAGCGGTAACACAGATACGCAGTATTTT. Translation: CASSFRTSGNTDTQYF.

In its sample, this clone was seen once. The rearrangement joins TRBV5-1 to TRBJ2-7, with 10 nucleotides matching TRBD1. Trimming at V came to 0 bases and at J to 3 bases, leaving 9 bases not matched to a gene. Germline values: CDR1 SGHRS, CDR2 YFSETQ. The CDR3 runs 17 residues. The DNA of the CDR3 is TGCGCCAGCAGCTTGGAAGTCCGGGACAGGGGAAACTACGAGCAGTACTTC. Translating gives CASSLEVRDRGNYEQYF.

V and J are TRBV2 and TRBJ1-5; 10 bases align to TRBD1. In germline, CDR1 is SNHLY, CDR2 FYNNEI. J was trimmed by 7 bases and V by 5 bases; bases with no gene match: 14. This CDR3 is built from 17 residues. The CDR3: CASSFDRGPSQTQPQHF. CDR3 bases: TGTGCCAGCAGTTTCGACAGGGGGCCCAGTCAAACCCAGCCCCAGCATTTT.

V gene TRBV5-8 combines with J gene TRBJ2-7; unclear D gene. V gave up 4 bases and J gave up 2 bases, with 13 bases separating them. Germline V gene data show CDR1 as SGHTS and CDR2 as YDEGEE. This CDR3 is built from 14 residues. The CDR3 coding sequence is TGTGCCAGCAGCCCCTCAGAGAGGCCCTACGAGCAGTACTTC. Translating it yields CASSPSERPYEQYF.

V usage is TRBV30 and J usage is TRBJ1-5, with D unclear. Trimming pared 8 bases from V and 7 bases from J, leaving 15 bases between. Looked up from germline, CDR1 is GTSNPN and CDR2 is SVGIG (reference sequence). The CDR3 runs 12 residues. This chain's CDR3 is CAPPPGKQPQHF. For the CDR3, the DNA is TGTGCCCCCCCTCCCGGGAAGCAGCCCCAGCATTTT. Looking up the rest from reference TRBV30 and TRBJ1-5 gives the full variable domain: SQTIHQWPATLVQPVGSPLSLECTVEGTSNPNLYWYRQAAGRGLQLLFYSVGIGQISSEVPQNLSASRPQDRQFILSSKKLLLSDSGFYLCAPPPGKQPQHFGDGTRLSIL.

This clone was observed a single time. The chain recombines TRBV5-1 with TRBJ1-1, with a tentative D call TRBD1 (5 bases). V was trimmed by 3 bases and J by 5 bases, leaving 17 bases between them. Germline CDR1 is SGHRS and CDR2 is YFSETQ. The CDR3 extends over 15 amino acids. This CDR3 is CASSYSGAYGTEAFF. The DNA for the CDR3 is TGCGCCAGCAGCTATAGCGGGGCCTACGGGACTGAAGCTTTCTTT.

CDR3: CASSPRGSGRARETQYF. The CDR3 DNA is TGTGCCAGCAGCCCGCGCGGTAGCGGGAGGGCCCGGGAGACCCAGTACTTC. This chain connects TRBV5-4 to TRBJ2-5; 11 nucleotides match TRBD2. Trimming took 4 bases from V and 5 from J; bases not matched to a gene: 13. The CDR3 has 17 residues. Per germline, CDR1 SGHNT and CDR2 YYREEE (reference sequence).

The J gene is TRBJ2-1, the V gene TRBV5-1; 11 nucleotides align to TRBD1. The germline CDR1 and CDR2 sequences are SGHRS and YFSETQ. CDR3 length: 15 residues. With V trimmed by 2 bases and J by 5 bases, 3 bases remained unmatched. The DNA for the CDR3 is TGCGCCAGCAGCTTCGGACAGGGGGCGAACAATGAGCAGTTCTTC. It yields the protein CASSFGQGANNEQFF.

The chain recombines TRBV24-1 with TRBJ1-5; possible D gene TRBD1, 5 bases. Trimming removed 4 bases from V and 4 bases from J, with 16 bases in between. This CDR3 is built from 16 residues. Germline V gene sequence: CDR1 KGHDR, CDR2 SFDVKD. The CDR3 DNA is TGTGCCACCAGTGAGGGGGGACTTGGGGGGAATCAGCCCCAGCATTTT. Residues: CATSEGGLGGNQPQHF.